This T cell receptor (beta chain) was observed in a study of blood T cell repertoires in COVID-19. All enrollees were about 18 to 89 years old and from approximately 24 US areas. The data were produced by immunoSEQ multiplex PCR, yet TCRdb's version contains in-frame clones alone and is incomplete. The sample comprises 160,000 or so clones, roughly 87% of which are singletons, and roughly 1.2% rests with the top ten. The sequence came from a human donor with acute COVID-19. The donor label of this sample is uncertain. The sequenced material came from PBMCs or T cells enriched from blood (not recorded which).

The CDR3 DNA is TGCGCCAGCAGCATCGCGGTTATCGAGACCCAGTACTTC. Amino acids: CASSIAVIETQYF. The chain combines TRBV5-1 with TRBJ2-5, with D hard to call. With 4 bases removed from V and 5 bases from J, the gap between germline ends came to 12 bases. Per the germline V gene, CDR1 is SGHRS and CDR2 is YFSETQ. The CDR3 length is 13 residues.